This entry features one TCR beta chain sequence. TCRdb processed the PCR reads anew with MiXCR; each CDR3 protein has one entry. The sample carries about 10,000 distinct CDR3 sequences, around 35% recorded once. These data belong to a study of immune characterization of retroperitoneal liposarcoma. The germline gives CDR1 SGHAT, CDR2 FQNNGV. This CDR3 is built from 14 residues. The rearrangement links TRBV11-2 to TRBJ2-1, with D perhaps matching TRBD1 (6 bases). The closer fit of TRBJ2-7 to the DNA end suggests the J call may be wrong. Sequenced sample: tumor tissue. The clonotype was recovered from a female donor with retroperitoneal liposarcoma. The CDR3 nucleotides read TGTGCCAGCAGCTTAGACGGACAGTACAATGAGCAGTACTTC. Residues: CASSLDGQYNEQYF.